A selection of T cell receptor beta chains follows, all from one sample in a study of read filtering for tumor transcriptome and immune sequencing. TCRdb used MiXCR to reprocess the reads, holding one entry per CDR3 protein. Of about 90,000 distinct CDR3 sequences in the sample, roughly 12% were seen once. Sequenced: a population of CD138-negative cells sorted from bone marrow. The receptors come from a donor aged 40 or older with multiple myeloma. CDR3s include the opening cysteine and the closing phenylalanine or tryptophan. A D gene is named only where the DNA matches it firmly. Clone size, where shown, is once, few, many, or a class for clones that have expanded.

CDR3nt: TGTGCCAGCAGCTCTACTAGCGGGGGAACCTACGAGCAGTACTTC; CDR3aa: CASSSTSGGTYEQYF; d_gene: TRBD2; abundance: many; j_gene: TRBJ2-7; v_gene: TRBV11-2
CDR3nt: TGTGCCAGCAGCTTGGCAGCGGGACGCCCCCAGGAGACCCAGTACTTC; CDR3aa: CASSLAAGRPQETQYF; d_gene: TRBD2; abundance: many; j_gene: TRBJ2-5; v_gene: TRBV5-6
CDR3nt: TGCAGTGCTCCCCAGCGGGAGGCTTACAATGAGCAGTTCTTC; CDR3aa: CSAPQREAYNEQFF; d_gene: TRBD2; abundance: many; j_gene: TRBJ2-1; v_gene: TRBV20-1
CDR3nt: TGCGCCAGCAGCGGGGGACTAGCGGACCAAGAGACCCAGTACTTC; CDR3aa: CASSGGLADQETQYF; d_gene: TRBD2; abundance: many; j_gene: TRBJ2-5; v_gene: TRBV5-1
CDR3nt: TGTGCCAGCAGCCCCCCGGGTAGCCTAGGATATTTT; CDR3aa: CASSPPGSLGYF; d_gene: -; abundance: many; j_gene: TRBJ2-3; v_gene: TRBV7-8
CDR3nt: TGTGCCAGCAACCCCGGGACTGCGAACACCGGGGAGCTGTTTTTT; CDR3aa: CASNPGTANTGELFF; d_gene: -; abundance: few; j_gene: TRBJ2-2; v_gene: TRBV6-1
CDR3nt: TGTGTGGCGGAGCGGGAGGTAGATACGCAGTATTTT; CDR3aa: CVAEREVDTQYF; d_gene: TRBD2; abundance: many; j_gene: TRBJ2-3; v_gene: TRBV28
CDR3nt: TGCAGTGCTAGAGGGGGTACCGACAGGGGGAACACTGAAGCTTTCTTT; CDR3aa: CSARGGTDRGNTEAFF; d_gene: TRBD1; abundance: many; j_gene: TRBJ1-1; v_gene: TRBV20-1
CDR3nt: TGTGCCAGCAGCCTGCAAGGTGGCAATGAGCAGTTCTTC; CDR3aa: CASSLQGGNEQFF; d_gene: -; abundance: many; j_gene: TRBJ2-1; v_gene: TRBV7-9
CDR3nt: TGCAGCGTTGGACAGTATGAAGCTTTCTTT; CDR3aa: CSVGQYEAFF; d_gene: -; abundance: many; j_gene: TRBJ1-1; v_gene: TRBV29-1
CDR3nt: TGCAGTGCTACCCCTAGCTCCTACGAGCAGTACTTC; CDR3aa: CSATPSSYEQYF; d_gene: -; abundance: many; j_gene: TRBJ2-7; v_gene: TRBV20-1
CDR3nt: TGCAGTGCTCCCATGACAGGGAGGAACACTGAAGCTTTCTTT; CDR3aa: CSAPMTGRNTEAFF; d_gene: TRBD1; abundance: many; j_gene: TRBJ1-1; v_gene: TRBV20-1
CDR3nt: TGCAGTGCTAGCCGGGGTTGGGGATTCTTT; CDR3aa: CSASRGWGFF; d_gene: -; abundance: many; j_gene: TRBJ1-1; v_gene: TRBV20-1
CDR3nt: TGTGCCAGCAGCTTCGGGCGTTGGGGGGGCAGCTACAATGAGCAGTTCTTC; CDR3aa: CASSFGRWGGSYNEQFF; d_gene: -; abundance: many; j_gene: TRBJ2-1; v_gene: TRBV7-6
CDR3nt: TGCGGCGTCTCCCTGGAGGGTGAAGCTTTCTTT; CDR3aa: CGVSLEGEAFF; d_gene: -; abundance: -; j_gene: TRBJ1-1; v_gene: TRBV29-1
CDR3nt: TGCGCCAGCAGCGCGACCCTAGCGGGAGTATCCTACAATGAGCAGTTCTTC; CDR3aa: CASSATLAGVSYNEQFF; d_gene: TRBD2; abundance: many; j_gene: TRBJ2-1; v_gene: TRBV4-1
CDR3nt: TGTGCCAGCAGTTTACCCCGGATGTCGGCTTTCTTT; CDR3aa: CASSLPRMSAFF; d_gene: -; abundance: many; j_gene: TRBJ1-1; v_gene: TRBV28
CDR3nt: TGTGCCAGCAGCTTACGGGCTAGCGGGAGAGATGATGAGCAGTTCTTC; CDR3aa: CASSLRASGRDDEQFF; d_gene: TRBD2; abundance: many; j_gene: TRBJ2-1; v_gene: TRBV7-3
CDR3nt: TGTGCCAGCAGCGTAGAATGGGTCAATGAGCAGTTCTTC; CDR3aa: CASSVEWVNEQFF; d_gene: -; abundance: many; j_gene: TRBJ2-1; v_gene: TRBV9
CDR3nt: TGTGCCAGCAGGGAGACGGTTGGGGGGCCCCGGCATTTT; CDR3aa: CASRETVGGPRHF; d_gene: -; abundance: -; j_gene: TRBJ1-5; v_gene: TRBV6-6
CDR3nt: TGTGCCATCAGTGACGGGGGGGATCGACAGCCCCAGCATTTT; CDR3aa: CAISDGGDRQPQHF; d_gene: -; abundance: many; j_gene: TRBJ1-5; v_gene: TRBV10-3
CDR3nt: TGCAGCGCGCAGAGCTCTGGAAACACCATATATTTT; CDR3aa: CSAQSSGNTIYF; d_gene: -; abundance: -; j_gene: TRBJ1-3; v_gene: TRBV29-1
CDR3nt: TGTGCCAGCTTGACAGGGCTCAATCAGCCCCAGCATTTT; CDR3aa: CASLTGLNQPQHF; d_gene: TRBD1; abundance: many; j_gene: TRBJ1-5; v_gene: TRBV2
CDR3nt: TGCAGTGCTAGAGGTGGCCAGGGTATGGATGAAGCTTTCTTT; CDR3aa: CSARGGQGMDEAFF; d_gene: -; abundance: many; j_gene: TRBJ1-1; v_gene: TRBV20-1
CDR3nt: TGCGCCAGCAGTTTAGCAGAGACTAGCAGGGAGACCCAGTGCTTC; CDR3aa: CASSLAETSRETQCF; d_gene: TRBD2; abundance: -; j_gene: TRBJ2-5; v_gene: TRBV28
CDR3nt: TGCAGTGCTAACGGGGGGACTAGCGGGAGTTACGAGCAGTACTTC; CDR3aa: CSANGGTSGSYEQYF; d_gene: TRBD2; abundance: many; j_gene: TRBJ2-7; v_gene: TRBV20-1
CDR3nt: TGTGCCAGCAGCGCCGGGGCAGGGGATCAGCCCCAGCAGTTT; CDR3aa: CASSAGAGDQPQQF; d_gene: -; abundance: -; j_gene: TRBJ1-5; v_gene: TRBV4-2
CDR3nt: TGCAGCGCAAAATCTAGCAATGAGCAGTTCTTC; CDR3aa: CSAKSSNEQFF; d_gene: -; abundance: many; j_gene: TRBJ2-1; v_gene: TRBV29-1
CDR3nt: TGTGCCAGTAGTATCGGGTCCCCCTACGAGCAGTACTTC; CDR3aa: CASSIGSPYEQYF; d_gene: -; abundance: few; j_gene: TRBJ2-7; v_gene: TRBV19
CDR3nt: TGTGCCAGCAGCCCCTCAGCGGGAGGGAGTGCCTACGAGCAGTACTTC; CDR3aa: CASSPSAGGSAYEQYF; d_gene: TRBD2; abundance: many; j_gene: TRBJ2-7; v_gene: TRBV9
CDR3nt: TGTGCCACCAGCAGAGAGGCGGGAGGCTTCGGCTACGAGCAGTACTTC; CDR3aa: CATSREAGGFGYEQYF; d_gene: TRBD2; abundance: few; j_gene: TRBJ2-7; v_gene: TRBV15
CDR3nt: TGCGCCAGCAGCTTGGGGCTCGGAATACAAGAGACCCAGTACTTC; CDR3aa: CASSLGLGIQETQYF; d_gene: -; abundance: -; j_gene: TRBJ2-5; v_gene: TRBV5-1
CDR3nt: TGTGCCACCAGTGATTCCCGAGGGGGCCCGCAGCCCCAGCATTTT; CDR3aa: CATSDSRGGPQPQHF; d_gene: TRBD1; abundance: many; j_gene: TRBJ1-5; v_gene: TRBV24-1
CDR3nt: TGTGCCAGCTCACCGTCCTCCCGAGTGGGGAATGAGCAGTTCTTC; CDR3aa: CASSPSSRVGNEQFF; d_gene: -; abundance: -; j_gene: TRBJ2-1; v_gene: TRBV18
CDR3nt: TGTGCCAGCAGCTCCACAGGGGATGGGACCCAGTACTTC; CDR3aa: CASSSTGDGTQYF; d_gene: TRBD1; abundance: many; j_gene: TRBJ2-5; v_gene: TRBV7-3
CDR3nt: TGTGCCAGCTCCCCTCGGACAGGGGAAGAGACCCAGTACTTC; CDR3aa: CASSPRTGEETQYF; d_gene: TRBD1; abundance: many; j_gene: TRBJ2-5; v_gene: TRBV25-1
CDR3nt: TGCGCCAGCAGCCAAGCAGCCGAGTCCTCTGGAAACACCATATATTTT; CDR3aa: CASSQAAESSGNTIYF; d_gene: -; abundance: few; j_gene: TRBJ1-3; v_gene: TRBV4-1
CDR3nt: TGCAGCGTTGAAGAGCCTCAGGGGCTCATACGTCAGGTCACCTTT; CDR3aa: CSVEEPQGLIRQVTF; d_gene: -; abundance: many; j_gene: TRBJ1-1; v_gene: TRBV29-1
CDR3nt: TGTGCCAGCAGCCGGGTCGGGAGCTCCTACGAGCAGTACTTC; CDR3aa: CASSRVGSSYEQYF; d_gene: -; abundance: many; j_gene: TRBJ2-7; v_gene: TRBV4-2
CDR3nt: TGTGCCAGCAGCTTGGGAGACGCGAGTGGAAACACCATATATTTT; CDR3aa: CASSLGDASGNTIYF; d_gene: -; abundance: many; j_gene: TRBJ1-3; v_gene: TRBV7-6
CDR3nt: TGTGCCAGCAGTTTGGGGCGGGAGACGGCCGGGGAGCTGTTTTTT; CDR3aa: CASSLGRETAGELFF; d_gene: TRBD2; abundance: many; j_gene: TRBJ2-2; v_gene: TRBV12-3/TRBV12-4
CDR3nt: TGTGCCAGCAGCCCGGGGCTGGCAGATCAGCCCCAGCATTTT; CDR3aa: CASSPGLADQPQHF; d_gene: -; abundance: many; j_gene: TRBJ1-5; v_gene: TRBV3-1